This TCR beta chain derives from a study of pediatric ulcerative colitis. General study points: Ulcerative colitis patients shared more blood-rectal clones than controls.

Comments on this clone: The antigen is undetermined.

The protocol was immunoSEQ multiplex PCR, while the TCRdb copy is restricted to in-frame clones and leaves out a portion. The sample includes about 64,000 clones, less than 90% of them seen just once. CDR3 length: 16 amino acids. Germline values: CDR1 SGDLS, CDR2 YYNGEE. The V end was cut by 2 bases, the J end by 7 bases, with 22 bases between. The source is a boy between 5 and 17 years old with severe ulcerative colitis. Sequencing used blood. The chain is built from TRBV9 and TRBJ2-7, with D possibly being TRBD1 (6 bases). The CDR3 reads CASSVSGTGKRMEQYF. The CDR3 bases are TGTGCCAGCAGCGTCTCAGGTACAGGGAAGAGGATGGAGCAGTACTTC.